The rows below give T cell receptor beta chains drawn from one sample of a study of blood T cells in healthy people across ages. MiXCR, run by TCRdb on the 5' RACE reads, gives a single entry per CDR3 protein. The sample contains 800,000 to 950,000 distinct CDR3 sequences, approximately 32% of which appear only once. The same sample was also used in a study of T cells of mothers and their children.

Sequenced input: blood. The receptor set was obtained from a woman in her forties in good health. Each CDR3 is given with its conserved first and last residue. The order of the fields is D gene, J gene, clone size, V gene, CDR3 DNA, CDR3 protein. A D gene is named only where the DNA matches it firmly. Not every row has a clone size; where given, it reads once, few, many or a size class.

. | TRBJ2-5 | . | TRBV7-9 | TGTGCCAGCAGCTTACATCAGGATCAAGAGACCCAGTACTTC | CASSLHQDQETQYF
TRBD2 | TRBJ2-3 | . | TRBV18 | TGTGCCAGCTCACCTTCCAGCGGGGGTAGCACAGATACGCAGTATTTT | CASSPSSGGSTDTQYF
TRBD1 | TRBJ2-7 | few | TRBV7-2 | TGTGCCAGCAGCGACCGACAGGGCTACGAGCAGTACTTC | CASSDRQGYEQYF
TRBD2 | TRBJ2-3 | few | TRBV28 | TGTGCCAGCAGCCCTACTAGCGGGGGGTTATACACGCAGTATTTT | CASSPTSGGLYTQYF
. | TRBJ1-2 | . | TRBV20-1 | TGCAGTGCTAGGGGGGCAGTCCTCAACTATGGCTACACCTTC | CSARGAVLNYGYTF
TRBD1 | TRBJ1-2 | once | TRBV18 | TGTGCCAGCTCACTACAGGGGGGATACGCCTATGGCTACACCTTC | CASSLQGGYAYGYTF
TRBD1 | TRBJ1-1 | many | TRBV5-1 | TGCGCCAGCAGCTTGGACAGGGGCCCCACTGAAGCTTTCTTT | CASSLDRGPTEAFF
. | TRBJ1-6 | few | TRBV20-1 | TGCAGTGCTAGAGCCAAACAGAGGCCTAATTCACCCCTCCACTTT | CSARAKQRPNSPLHF
TRBD1 | TRBJ1-4 | many | TRBV7-2 | TGTGCCAGCAGCCGAACAGGGGTAAAGGAAAAACTGTTTTTT | CASSRTGVKEKLFF
. | TRBJ1-1 | few | TRBV6-1 | TGTGCCAGCAGGGACGCGGGCACTGAAGCTTTCTTT | CASRDAGTEAFF
. | TRBJ2-3 | few | TRBV29-1 | TGCAGCGTTGCGATAGGTAGCACAGATACGCAGTATTTT | CSVAIGSTDTQYF
. | TRBJ1-2 | few | TRBV28 | TGTGCCAGCAGTTCCGGCGCCCCTAACTATGGCTACACCTTC | CASSSGAPNYGYTF
TRBD1 | TRBJ1-6 | . | TRBV9 | TGTGCCAGCAGCGTAGACAGCTCAGGGGGGAATTCACCCCTCCACTTT | CASSVDSSGGNSPLHF
. | TRBJ2-5 | many | TRBV28 | TGTGCCACCAAGTTTGGGGGGACTGGCGGCCAAGAGACCCAGTACTTC | CATKFGGTGGQETQYF
. | TRBJ1-1 | few | TRBV7-3 | TGTGCCAGCGCGGCAGGGGCGAACACTGAAGCTTTCTTT | CASAAGANTEAFF
TRBD1 | TRBJ1-2 | few | TRBV29-1 | TGCAGCGTTGAGGACCGGGACAGGGTTGATGGCTACACCTTC | CSVEDRDRVDGYTF
. | TRBJ1-2 | . | TRBV27 | TGTGCCACTGCCGAGGGATGGGCCTATGGCCACACCTTC | CATAEGWAYGHTF
. | TRBJ2-5 | many | TRBV7-9 | TGTGCCAGCAGCTTAGGACAGGGCCGGGGAGGGCAAGAGACCCAGTACTTC | CASSLGQGRGGQETQYF
. | TRBJ1-2 | many | TRBV15 | TGTGCCACCAGCAGCAGGGTTAACTATGGCTACACCTTC | CATSSRVNYGYTF
. | TRBJ1-3 | . | TRBV6-5 | TGTGCCTCGGAGGACATCTCTGGAAACACCATATATTTT | CASEDISGNTIYF
TRBD1 | TRBJ1-5 | . | TRBV12-3/TRBV12-4 | TGTGCCAGCAGTTTCCGACCGACAGGGGTAAGCAATCAGCCCCAGCATTTT | CASSFRPTGVSNQPQHF
. | TRBJ2-3 | few | TRBV28 | TGTGCCAGCAGTTTGAGCCAGGCCGGAGATACGCAGTATTTT | CASSLSQAGDTQYF
TRBD2 | TRBJ2-1 | . | TRBV20-1 | TGCAGTGCCCGGGACTACCTAAGTAGGAATGAGCAGTTCTTC | CSARDYLSRNEQFF
. | TRBJ2-7 | many | TRBV28 | TGTGCCACCGGACGTAACGAGCAGTACTTC | CATGRNEQYF
TRBD1 | TRBJ2-7 | . | TRBV11-2 | TGTGCCAGCAGCTTTTTAGCCGGGACAGCCTACGAGCAGTACTTC | CASSFLAGTAYEQYF
. | TRBJ1-2 | . | TRBV11-2 | TGTGCCAGCAGCTTAGAGGGGGCGGCCTACTATGGCTACACCTTC | CASSLEGAAYYGYTF
. | TRBJ2-6 | . | TRBV6-4 | TGTGTCAGCACCCCGGACAACTCTGGGGCCAACGTCCGGACTTTC | CVSTPDNSGANVRTF
TRBD1 | TRBJ1-2 | many | TRBV12-3/TRBV12-4 | TGTGCCAGCAGTTTACAGGGACAGGGGGGTGGCTACACCTTC | CASSLQGQGGGYTF
. | TRBJ2-2 | . | TRBV7-2 | TGTACCAGTCCAACAGGGCCTCTTCAGACCGGGGAGCTGTTTTTT | CTSPTGPLQTGELFF